The text below deals with one T cell receptor (beta chain). These data originate in a study of OX40 agonist ivuxolimab in advanced cancers. Germline CDR1 and CDR2: MNHNS and SASEGT. CDR3 size: 15 residues. Trimming took 10 bases from V and 4 from J; bases not matched to a gene: 16. Assay used: immunoSEQ multiplex PCR; TCRdb lists only in-frame clones, some missing. This table holds more than 70,000 clones, about 83% found once. The receptor was isolated from an adult with an advanced solid tumor such as melanoma, head and neck, liver or kidney cancer. V gene TRBV6-1 combines with J gene TRBJ2-7; 7 bases agree with TRBD1. The material sequenced was CD4+ or CD8+ T cells sorted from blood, taken in a trial of the OX40 agonist ivuxolimab. CDR3 loop: CATRQLGQKNYEQYF. The CDR3 DNA sequence: TGTGCCACTCGCCAACTGGGACAGAAGAATTACGAGCAGTACTTC.